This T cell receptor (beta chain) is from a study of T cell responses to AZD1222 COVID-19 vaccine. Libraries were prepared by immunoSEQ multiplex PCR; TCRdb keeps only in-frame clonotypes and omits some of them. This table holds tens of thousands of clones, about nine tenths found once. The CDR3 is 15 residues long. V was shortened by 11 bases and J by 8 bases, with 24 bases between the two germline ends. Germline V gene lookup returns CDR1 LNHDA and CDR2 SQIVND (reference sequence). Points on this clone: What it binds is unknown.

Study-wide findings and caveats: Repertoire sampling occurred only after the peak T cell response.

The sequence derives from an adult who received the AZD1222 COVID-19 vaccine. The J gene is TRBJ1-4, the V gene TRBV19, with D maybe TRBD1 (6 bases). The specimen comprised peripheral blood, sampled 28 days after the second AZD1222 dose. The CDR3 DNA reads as TGTGCCCCCCCTCCCCGACAGGACCCGAGGGAAAAACTGTTTTTT. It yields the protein CAPPPRQDPREKLFF.